This note documents a single TCR beta chain sequence. The entry originates in a study of blood T cell repertoires in COVID-19. Clinical history as reported by participants underpinned cohort assignment. Authors' methods: Reference gene primer amplification yielded estimated nucleated cell counts. The protocol was immunoSEQ multiplex PCR, while the TCRdb copy is restricted to in-frame clones and leaves out a portion. V, J and clone size reflect that table, while D and trimming were determined from the DNA. The sample gives 170,000 or so clones, roughly 90% of which show up once; around 7% is in the top ten. The CDR3 runs 17 residues. Trimming shortened V by 1 base and J by 4 bases, and 17 bases separated the two germline ends. Germline assignment: CDR1 SGHAT and CDR2 FQNNGV.

Material for sequencing was PBMCs or T cells enriched from blood (not recorded which). The genes are TRBV11-2 and TRBJ2-1, with D possibly matching TRBD1 (5 bases). The sequence was collected from a woman in her 50s who had recovered from COVID-19. CDR3 amino acids: CASSLGGVGSVYNEQFF. The CDR3 DNA is TGTGCCAGCAGCTTAGGGGGCGTCGGGTCGGTTTACAATGAGCAGTTCTTC.